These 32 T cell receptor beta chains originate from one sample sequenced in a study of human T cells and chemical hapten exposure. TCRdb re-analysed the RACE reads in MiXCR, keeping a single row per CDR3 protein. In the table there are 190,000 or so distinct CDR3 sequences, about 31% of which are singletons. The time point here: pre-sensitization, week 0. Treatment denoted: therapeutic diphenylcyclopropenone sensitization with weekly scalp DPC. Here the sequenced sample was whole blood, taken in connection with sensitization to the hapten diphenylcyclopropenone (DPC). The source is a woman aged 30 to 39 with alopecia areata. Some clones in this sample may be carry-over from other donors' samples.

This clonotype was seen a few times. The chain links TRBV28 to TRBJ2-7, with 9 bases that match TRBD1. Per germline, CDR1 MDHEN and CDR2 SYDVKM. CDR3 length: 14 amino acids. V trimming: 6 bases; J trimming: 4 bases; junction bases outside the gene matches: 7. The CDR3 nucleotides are TGTGCCAGCAGCACAGGGGGCCGGGGGTACGAGCAGTACTTC. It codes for CASSTGGRGYEQYF.

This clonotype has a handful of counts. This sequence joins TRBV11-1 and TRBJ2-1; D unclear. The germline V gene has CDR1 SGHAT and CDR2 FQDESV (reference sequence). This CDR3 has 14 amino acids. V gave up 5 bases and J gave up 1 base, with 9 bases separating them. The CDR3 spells CASSEYASYNEQFF. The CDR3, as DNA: TGTGCCAGCAGCGAGTATGCGTCCTACAATGAGCAGTTCTTC.

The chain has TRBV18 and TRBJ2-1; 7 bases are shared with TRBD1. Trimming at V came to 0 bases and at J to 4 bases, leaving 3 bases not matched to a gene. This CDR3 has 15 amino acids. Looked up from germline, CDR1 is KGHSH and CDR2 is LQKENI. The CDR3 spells CASSPPGQDYNEQFF. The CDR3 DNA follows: TGTGCCAGCTCACCACCCGGACAGGATTACAATGAGCAGTTCTTC.

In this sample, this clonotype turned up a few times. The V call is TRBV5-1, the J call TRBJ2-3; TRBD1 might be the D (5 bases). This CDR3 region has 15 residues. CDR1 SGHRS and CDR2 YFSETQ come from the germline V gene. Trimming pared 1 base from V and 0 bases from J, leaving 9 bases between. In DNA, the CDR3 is TGCGCCAGCAGCTTGCAGGGCTACAGCACAGATACGCAGTATTTT. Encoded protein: CASSLQGYSTDTQYF.

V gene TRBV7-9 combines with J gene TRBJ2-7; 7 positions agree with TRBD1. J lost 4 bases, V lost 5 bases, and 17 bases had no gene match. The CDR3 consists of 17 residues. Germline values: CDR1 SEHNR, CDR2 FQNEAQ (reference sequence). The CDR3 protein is CASSHSFEGGASYEQYF. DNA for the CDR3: TGTGCCAGCAGCCATAGCTTCGAAGGGGGCGCGTCTTACGAGCAGTACTTC.

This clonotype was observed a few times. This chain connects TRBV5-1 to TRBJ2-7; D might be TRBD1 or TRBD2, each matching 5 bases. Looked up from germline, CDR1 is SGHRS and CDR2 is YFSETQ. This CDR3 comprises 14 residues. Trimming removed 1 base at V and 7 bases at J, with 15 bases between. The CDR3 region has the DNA TGCGCCAGCAGCTTGCAGGGATCCGAGCGGGAGCAGTACTTC. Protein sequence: CASSLQGSEREQYF.

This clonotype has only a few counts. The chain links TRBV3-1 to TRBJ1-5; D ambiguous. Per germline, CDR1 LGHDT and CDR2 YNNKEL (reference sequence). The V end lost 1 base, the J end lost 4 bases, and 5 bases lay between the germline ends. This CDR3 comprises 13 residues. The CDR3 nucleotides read TGTGCCAGCAGCCAAGTCATTAATCAGCCCCAGCATTTT. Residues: CASSQVINQPQHF.

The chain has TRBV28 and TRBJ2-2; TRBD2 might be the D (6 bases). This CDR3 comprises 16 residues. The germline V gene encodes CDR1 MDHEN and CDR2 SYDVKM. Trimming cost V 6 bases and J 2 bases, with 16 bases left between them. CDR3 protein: CASRVTGLYNTGELFF. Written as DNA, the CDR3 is TGTGCCAGCAGAGTTACAGGACTATATAACACCGGGGAGCTGTTTTTT.

CDR3 in amino acids: CASSQGGEVDTQYF. CDR3 in DNA: TGCGCCAGCAGCCAGGGGGGAGAGGTAGATACGCAGTATTTT. V usage is TRBV4-1 and J usage is TRBJ2-3, with a possible D match to TRBD2 (6 bases). The CDR3 totals 14 residues. Trimming shortened V by 3 bases and J by 5 bases, and 12 bases separated the two germline ends. Looked up from germline, CDR1 is MGHRA and CDR2 is YSYEKL.

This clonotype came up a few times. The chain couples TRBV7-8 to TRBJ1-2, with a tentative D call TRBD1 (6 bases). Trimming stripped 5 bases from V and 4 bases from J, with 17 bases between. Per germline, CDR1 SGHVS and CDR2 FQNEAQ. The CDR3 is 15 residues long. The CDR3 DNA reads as TGTGCCAGCAGCCTCGAGAGTACAGGGAGCTATGGCTACACCTTC. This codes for CASSLESTGSYGYTF. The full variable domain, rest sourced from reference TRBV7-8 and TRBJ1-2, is GAGVSQSPRYKVAKRGQDVALRCDPISGHVSLFWYQQALGQGPEFLTYFQNEAQLDKSGLPSDRFFAERPEGSVSTLKIQRTQQEDSAVYLCASSLESTGSYGYTFGSGTRLTVV.

The CDR3 region has the DNA TGTGCCAGCAATGCCTACTTAGGGAATCAGCCCCAGCATTTT. Protein sequence: CASNAYLGNQPQHF. The chain links TRBV6-1 to TRBJ1-5; D is ambiguous. The germline V gene has CDR1 MNHNS and CDR2 SASEGT. Trimming pared 7 bases from V and 4 bases from J, leaving 14 bases between. The CDR3 consists of 14 residues.

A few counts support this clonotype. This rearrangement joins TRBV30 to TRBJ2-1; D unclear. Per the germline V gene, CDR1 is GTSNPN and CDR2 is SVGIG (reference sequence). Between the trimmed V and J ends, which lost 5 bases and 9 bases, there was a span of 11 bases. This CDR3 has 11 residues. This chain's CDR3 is CAWARSFEQFF. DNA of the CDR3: TGTGCCTGGGCCCGCAGCTTTGAGCAGTTCTTC.

The CDR3 is CASSLGQGATNTEAFF. The CDR3, as DNA: TGTGCCAGCAGTTTAGGTCAGGGGGCAACAAACACTGAAGCTTTCTTT. The rearrangement links TRBV12-3 or TRBV12-4 to TRBJ1-1; 8 bases map to TRBD1. V was pared by 1 base and J by 2 bases, with 6 bases of the junction left unmatched. The CDR3 contains 16 residues.

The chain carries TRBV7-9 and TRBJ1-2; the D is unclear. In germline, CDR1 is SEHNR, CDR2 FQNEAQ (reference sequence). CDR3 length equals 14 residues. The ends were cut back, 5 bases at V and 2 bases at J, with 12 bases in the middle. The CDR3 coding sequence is TGTGCCAGCAGCCGCGCCGGGATAAACTATGGCTACACCTTC. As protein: CASSRAGINYGYTF.

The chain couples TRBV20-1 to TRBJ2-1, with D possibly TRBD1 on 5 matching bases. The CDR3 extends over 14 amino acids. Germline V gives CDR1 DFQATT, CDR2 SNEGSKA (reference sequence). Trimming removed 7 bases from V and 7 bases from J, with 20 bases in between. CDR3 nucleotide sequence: TGCAGTGTCCAGACGTGGAGTCCAGGGAATGAGCAGTTCTTC. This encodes CSVQTWSPGNEQFF.

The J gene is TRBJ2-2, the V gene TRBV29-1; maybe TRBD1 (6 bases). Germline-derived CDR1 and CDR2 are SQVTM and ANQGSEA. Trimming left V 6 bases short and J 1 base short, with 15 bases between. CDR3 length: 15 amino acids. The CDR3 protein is CSVAGQPLNTGELFF. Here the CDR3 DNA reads TGCAGCGTCGCTGGACAGCCTCTGAACACCGGGGAGCTGTTTTTT.

The CDR3 nucleotides are TGTGCCAGCAGCTTAGGGGCGGGGTCGAACACCGGGGAGCTGTTTTTT. Its protein is CASSLGAGSNTGELFF. The rearrangement uses TRBV7-2 and TRBJ2-2, with a possible D match to TRBD2 (6 bases). V dropped 1 base and J dropped 0 bases, with 9 bases sitting between them. Germline CDR1 reads SGHTA; CDR2 reads FQGNSA. This CDR3 is built from 16 residues.

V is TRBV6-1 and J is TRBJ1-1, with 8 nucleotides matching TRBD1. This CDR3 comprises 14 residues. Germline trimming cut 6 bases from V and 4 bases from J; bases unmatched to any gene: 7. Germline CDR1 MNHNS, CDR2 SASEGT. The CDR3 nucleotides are TGTGCCAGCAGCATGGACAGGGTCATCACTGAAGCTTTCTTT. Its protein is CASSMDRVITEAFF.

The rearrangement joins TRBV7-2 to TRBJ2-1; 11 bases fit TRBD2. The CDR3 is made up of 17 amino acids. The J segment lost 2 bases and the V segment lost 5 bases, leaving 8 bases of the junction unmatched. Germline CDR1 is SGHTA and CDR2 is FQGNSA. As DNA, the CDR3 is TGTGCCAGCAGCCCTAGCGGGAGGAGCGCTGCCTACAATGAGCAGTTCTTC. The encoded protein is CASSPSGRSAAYNEQFF.

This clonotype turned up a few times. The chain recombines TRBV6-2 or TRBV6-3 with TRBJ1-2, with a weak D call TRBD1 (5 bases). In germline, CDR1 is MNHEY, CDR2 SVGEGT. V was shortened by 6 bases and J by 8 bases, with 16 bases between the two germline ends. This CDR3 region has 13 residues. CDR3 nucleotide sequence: TGTGCCAGCAGGCCGTCCGGGGGTTACGGCTACACCTTC. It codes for CASRPSGGYGYTF.

The DNA for the CDR3 is TGCGCCAGCAGCTTGGGTCCTGCGGGAGACTACAATGAGCAGTTCTTC. Amino acids: CASSLGPAGDYNEQFF. This chain connects TRBV5-1 to TRBJ2-1, with 7 bases lining up with TRBD2. The CDR3 covers 16 residues. The germline gives CDR1 SGHRS, CDR2 YFSETQ. V shed 0 bases and J 3 bases; nucleotides not matched to a gene: 6. The complete variable domain, with remaining parts taken from reference TRBV5-1 and TRBJ2-1, reads KAGVTQTPRYLIKTRGQQVTLSCSPISGHRSVSWYQQTPGQGLQFLFEYFSETQRNKGNFPGRFSGRQFSNSRSEMNVSTLELGDSALYLCASSLGPAGDYNEQFFGPGTRLTVL.

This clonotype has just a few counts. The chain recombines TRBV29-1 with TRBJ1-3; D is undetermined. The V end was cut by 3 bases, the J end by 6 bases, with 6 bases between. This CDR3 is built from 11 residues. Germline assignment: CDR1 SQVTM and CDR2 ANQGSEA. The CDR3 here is CSVEALNTIYF. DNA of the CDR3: TGCAGCGTTGAGGCTCTAAACACCATATATTTT.

CDR3 nucleotides: TGTGCCAGTAGTGGCGTGGGTAATAACTATGGCTACACCTTC. Amino acids: CASSGVGNNYGYTF. V usage is TRBV19 and J usage is TRBJ1-2; D ambiguous. The CDR3 extends over 14 amino acids. Trimming left V 5 bases short and J 1 base short, with 11 bases between. CDR1 and CDR2 (germline): LNHDA, SQIVND (reference sequence).

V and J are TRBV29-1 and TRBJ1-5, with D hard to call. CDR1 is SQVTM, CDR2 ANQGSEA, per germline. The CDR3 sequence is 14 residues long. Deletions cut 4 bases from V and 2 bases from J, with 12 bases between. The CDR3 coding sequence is TGCAGCGTTGTTGACCGGGTGGGCAATCAGCCCCAGCATTTT. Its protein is CSVVDRVGNQPQHF.

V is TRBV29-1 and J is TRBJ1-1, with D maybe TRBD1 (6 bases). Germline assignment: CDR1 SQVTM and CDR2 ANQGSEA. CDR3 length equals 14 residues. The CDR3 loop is CTASVGGDNTEAFF. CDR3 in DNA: TGCACCGCGAGTGTAGGGGGGGATAACACTGAAGCTTTCTTT.

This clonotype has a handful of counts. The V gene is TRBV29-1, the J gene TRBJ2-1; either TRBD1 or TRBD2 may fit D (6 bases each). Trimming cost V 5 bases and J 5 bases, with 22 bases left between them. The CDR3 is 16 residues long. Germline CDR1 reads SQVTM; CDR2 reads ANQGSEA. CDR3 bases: TGCAGCGTTAGGGCTGGACTTGGGCGGGACAACAATGAGCAGTTCTTC. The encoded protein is CSVRAGLGRDNNEQFF.

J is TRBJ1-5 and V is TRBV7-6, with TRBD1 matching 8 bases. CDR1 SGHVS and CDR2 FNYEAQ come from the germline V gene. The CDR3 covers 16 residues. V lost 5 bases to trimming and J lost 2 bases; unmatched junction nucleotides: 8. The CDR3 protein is CASSEGQGIGNQPQHF. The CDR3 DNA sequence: TGTGCCAGCAGCGAAGGACAGGGAATAGGCAATCAGCCCCAGCATTTT.

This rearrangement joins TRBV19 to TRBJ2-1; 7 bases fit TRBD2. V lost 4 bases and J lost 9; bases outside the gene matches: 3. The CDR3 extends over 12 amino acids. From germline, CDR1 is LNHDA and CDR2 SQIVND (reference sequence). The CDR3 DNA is TGTGCCAGTAGTACGGGAGGAGTTGAGCAGTTCTTC. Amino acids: CASSTGGVEQFF. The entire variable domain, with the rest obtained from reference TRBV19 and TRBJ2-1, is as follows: DGGITQSPKYLFRKEGQNVTLSCEQNLNHDAMYWYRQDPGQGLRLIYYSQIVNDFQKGDIAEGYSVSREKKESFPLTVTSAQKNPTAFYLCASSTGGVEQFFGPGTRLTVL.

In DNA form, the CDR3 reads TGTGCCAGTAGGAGAACAGGACTAGCGGGGACGAGCACAGATACGCAGTATTTT. Translating it yields CASRRTGLAGTSTDTQYF. This chain joins TRBV19 and TRBJ2-3, with 12 nucleotides matching TRBD2. This CDR3 is built from 18 residues. In germline, CDR1 is LNHDA, CDR2 SQIVND (reference sequence). With V trimmed by 6 bases and J by 0 bases, 10 bases remained unmatched. Full variable domain (outside the CDR3, taken from reference TRBV19 and TRBJ2-3): DGGITQSPKYLFRKEGQNVTLSCEQNLNHDAMYWYRQDPGQGLRLIYYSQIVNDFQKGDIAEGYSVSREKKESFPLTVTSAQKNPTAFYLCASRRTGLAGTSTDTQYFGPGTRLTVL.

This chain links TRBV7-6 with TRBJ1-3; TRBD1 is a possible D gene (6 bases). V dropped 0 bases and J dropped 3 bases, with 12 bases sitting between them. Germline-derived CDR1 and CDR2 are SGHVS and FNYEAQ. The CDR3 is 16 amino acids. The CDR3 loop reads CASSLAPRGGGNTIYF. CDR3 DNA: TGTGCCAGCAGCTTAGCGCCCAGGGGCGGTGGAAACACCATATATTTT.

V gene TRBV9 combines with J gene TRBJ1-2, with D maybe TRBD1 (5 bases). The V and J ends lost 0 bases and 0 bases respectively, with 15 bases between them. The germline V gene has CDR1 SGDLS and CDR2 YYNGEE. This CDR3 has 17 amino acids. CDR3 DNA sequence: TGTGCCAGCAGCGTAGTGGCGGGGGACCTAGCTAACTATGGCTACACCTTC. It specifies CASSVVAGDLANYGYTF.

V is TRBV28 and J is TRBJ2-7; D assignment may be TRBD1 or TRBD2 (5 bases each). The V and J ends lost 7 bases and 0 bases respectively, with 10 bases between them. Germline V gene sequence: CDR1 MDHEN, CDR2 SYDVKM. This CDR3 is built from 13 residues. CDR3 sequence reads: CASIAGSSYEQYF. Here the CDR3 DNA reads TGTGCCAGCATCGCAGGGAGCTCCTACGAGCAGTACTTC.